This TCR beta chain was sequenced in a study of blood T cell repertoires in COVID-19. A few counts support this clone. A Seattle source enrolled patients during active infection and followed them longitudinally. Libraries were prepared by immunoSEQ multiplex PCR; TCRdb keeps only in-frame clonotypes and omits some of them. Among about 180,000 clones listed, about four fifths were seen once. Germline values: CDR1 SEHNR, CDR2 FQNEAQ (reference sequence). The V and J ends lost 7 bases and 3 bases, in that order; junction bases with no gene match: 1. This CDR3 comprises 12 residues. The material sequenced was peripheral blood. The chain is built from TRBV7-9 and TRBJ2-3; TRBD1 matches 7 bases. The clonotype comes from a woman in her seventies with COVID-19, enrolled during active disease. CDR3 loop: CASNRGTDTQYF. Here the CDR3 DNA reads TGTGCCAGCAACAGGGGAACAGATACGCAGTATTTT.